This T cell receptor beta chain came from a study of vaccination effects on CD4 cells after COVID-19. For this clone: The antigen remains undetermined.

Germline-derived CDR1 and CDR2 are LGHDT and YNNKEL (reference sequence). The CDR3 sequence is 14 residues long. Trimming pared 4 bases from V and 2 bases from J, leaving 9 bases between. Method: immunoSEQ multiplex PCR; TCRdb's copy keeps in-frame clones and lacks some. The table records more than 60,000 clones, roughly 81% of them present only once. Antigen-specific CD4+ T cells were first expanded with viral peptide pools by the ViraFEST assay and only then sequenced. Culture lasted about nine days before CD4+ T cell isolation. Each participant received a vaccine that was either BNT162b2 or mRNA-1273, given as two doses.

The V call is TRBV3-1 (or the pseudogene TRBV3-2), the J call TRBJ1-3; TRBD1 is a possible D gene (6 bases). This clonotype originated in a human donor who received a COVID-19 vaccine. This material consisted of CD4+ T cells from PBMCs cultured with HCoV-229E spike peptides, taken after COVID-19 vaccination. CDR3 sequence (DNA): TGTGCCAGCAGCCGTACAGGGACTGGAAACACCATATATTTT. Translation gives CASSRTGTGNTIYF.